This T cell receptor (beta chain) is drawn from a study of CD8 T cells in ankylosing spondylitis (dated by TCRdb to about 2017). General notes on the study: The study set out to find disease-linked TCR variants by profiling T cell receptor beta repertoires in ankylosing spondylitis patients and healthy donors. Samples of peripheral blood were taken, and for ankylosing spondylitis patients, synovial fluid was collected as well. The full study cohort comprised 20 to 25 ankylosing spondylitis patients and approximately 100 healthy donors. What the study reported, not specific to this receptor: Blood from ankylosing spondylitis patients appeared to be characterized by a TCR beta motif composed of eight highly homologous amino acid variants. Some TCR beta motif variants had previously been reported in synovial fluid and blood of reactive arthritis patients, which suggested common disease-initiation mechanisms. Significant enrichment of the disease-linked clones was reported in matched synovial fluid samples from ankylosing spondylitis patients. A CD8+ phenotype was shown by the disease-linked clones, which were found at relatively low frequencies in peripheral blood.

Germline trimming amounts to 6 bases on V and 0 bases on J, with 11 as the count of junction bases outside the gene matches. Its CDR3 holds 17 amino acids, cysteine through phenylalanine. CDR3 DNA only is kept here, 51 bases in frame from base 1. Looking up the germline V gene yields CDR1 MNHEY and CDR2 SVGAGI. In its sample, this clonotype was seen many times. This receptor's antigen is unknown. No clone much larger than this one lies a single base away; base qualities are absent. The sequencer listed for this sample is Illumina HiSeq 2500. TCR beta libraries were prepared by quantitative 5'-RACE with molecular barcodes. The original methods were these. A new computational method, built on a probabilistic model of VDJ rearrangement, was used to identify disease-linked TCR variants. In-frame beta chains were kept once TCRdb had trimmed the public reads at Q25 with fastp and called clones with MiXCR. Here each entry gathers all rows of one CDR3 protein and keeps the most common genes and DNA. TCRdb's processing, not the authors' own work, is the source of the V and J calls. This sample is represented by hundreds of thousands of distinct CDR3 sequences; under 8.5% of them were singletons. The ten largest account for more than 4.5% of the sample.

The clonotype was recovered from a female donor with ankylosing spondylitis or in good health (not recorded which). Recombination connected TRBV6-5 to TRBJ2-4, and TRBD2 matches 7 of the central bases. Sequenced material: blood, either unsorted or a sorted T cell fraction (not recorded which). The CDR3 region: CASRPAGFYLAKNIQYF. The nucleotide sequence is given as TGTGCCAGCAGGCCAGCGGGATTCTACCTAGCCAAAAACATTCAGTACTTC.